This passage covers 31 T cell receptor beta chains from one sample sequenced in a study of T-cell reconstitution after alpha-beta-depleted transplantation in children. TCRbeta library preparation incorporated unique molecular identifiers. TCRdb reanalysed the PCR reads using MiXCR and keeps one entry per CDR3 protein. The table records hundreds of thousands of distinct CDR3 sequences, roughly 13% of them present only once. The starting material was PBMCs, mostly from graft donor cells, obtained 360 days after TCRalphabeta/CD19-depleted stem cell transplant. Receptors were obtained from a male patient younger than 18 who had a stem cell transplant for acute myeloid leukemia, so the T cells may come from the graft donor.

The sample holds many counts of this clonotype. The V call is TRBV13, the J call TRBJ2-5; TRBD2 aligns across 12 bases. The germline V gene has CDR1 PRHDT and CDR2 FYEKMQ (reference sequence). V lost 0 bases, J lost 1 base, and 3 bases stayed unmatched. The length of the CDR3 is 17 residues. The CDR3 loop reads CASSLGGLAGRQETQYF. The CDR3 nucleotides are TGTGCCAGCAGCTTAGGCGGACTAGCGGGACGCCAAGAGACCCAGTACTTC.

The V gene is TRBV20-1, the J gene TRBJ2-1, with 8 bases that match TRBD2. Trimming cost V 1 base and J 9 bases; bases outside gene matches: 11. This CDR3 is built from 15 residues. The germline V gene encodes CDR1 DFQATT and CDR2 SNEGSKA (reference sequence). CDR3 sequence reads: CSARGPGLVVGEQFF. DNA of the CDR3: TGCAGTGCTAGAGGACCGGGACTAGTGGTTGGTGAGCAGTTCTTC.

The chain is built from TRBV29-1 and TRBJ2-3; a possible D gene is TRBD1 (5 bases). Germline values: CDR1 SQVTM, CDR2 ANQGSEA. CDR3 size: 12 residues. Trimming took 4 bases from V and 4 from J, leaving 9 bases between them. The CDR3 spells CSVGQGSDTQYF. The CDR3 bases are TGCAGCGTTGGCCAGGGCTCAGATACGCAGTATTTT.

V usage is TRBV6-1 and J usage is TRBJ2-3; D is uncertain. The germline V gene encodes CDR1 MNHNS and CDR2 SASEGT. The CDR3 is made up of 13 amino acids. With 7 bases removed from V and 1 base from J, the gap between germline ends came to 9 bases. In nucleotides, the CDR3 is TGTGCCAGCATCCGGCCCGGCACAGATACGCAGTATTTT. This gives the protein CASIRPGTDTQYF.

This clonotype showed up just a few times. The J gene is TRBJ2-5, the V gene TRBV7-3; 9 bases map to TRBD2. This CDR3 is 17 amino acids long. Looked up from germline, CDR1 is SGHTA and CDR2 is FQGTGA. Trimming removed 5 bases from V and 1 base from J; junction bases left unmatched: 11. The CDR3 sequence: CASSPLRLAGIQETQYF. CDR3 bases: TGTGCCAGCAGCCCCCTACGGCTAGCGGGAATCCAAGAGACCCAGTACTTC.

This clonotype was detected only a few times. The rearrangement uses TRBV12-3 or TRBV12-4 and TRBJ2-2, with D tentatively TRBD2 (5 bases). The CDR3 is made up of 16 amino acids. The ends were cut back, 6 bases at V and 1 base at J, with 15 bases in the middle. CDR3 sequence reads: CASSMVRGRNTGELFF. Here the CDR3 DNA reads TGTGCCAGCAGCATGGTCCGGGGTCGGAACACCGGGGAGCTGTTTTTT.

This clonotype showed up just a few times. V is TRBV12-3 or TRBV12-4 and J is TRBJ2-5; 11 bases map to TRBD2. This CDR3 has 15 amino acids. V trimming: 5 bases; J trimming: 7 bases; junction bases outside the gene matches: 9. CDR3 sequence (DNA): TGTGCCAGCAGTCCCCCCACTAGCGGGAGCGGGACCCAGTACTTC. Translating it yields CASSPPTSGSGTQYF.

The rearrangement links TRBV20-1 to TRBJ2-4; D is unresolved. Trimming took off 1 base at V and 0 bases at J, with 7 bases between the two ends. CDR1 and CDR2 (germline): DFQATT, SNEGSKA (reference sequence). CDR3 size: 14 residues. This CDR3 is CSARVSRAKNIQYF. The CDR3 nucleotides read TGCAGTGCTAGAGTGTCCCGAGCCAAAAACATTCAGTACTTC.

This clonotype was seen more than once but under ten times. V and J are TRBV20-1 and TRBJ2-3; D is undetermined. From germline, CDR1 is DFQATT and CDR2 SNEGSKA (reference sequence). CDR3 length equals 16 residues. Trimming took 3 bases from V and 6 from J, leaving 22 bases between them. This chain's CDR3 is CSASYLIGRLGDTQYF. CDR3 DNA: TGCAGTGCTAGTTACCTTATAGGACGCCTGGGGGATACGCAGTATTTT.

This chain connects TRBV30 to TRBJ1-2, with D uncertain. Germline assignment: CDR1 GTSNPN and CDR2 SVGIG (reference sequence). Trimming took 0 bases from V and 4 from J, leaving 3 bases between them. CDR3 length: 11 residues. Here the CDR3 reads CAWSVTYGYTF. The CDR3 DNA reads TGTGCCTGGAGTGTAACCTATGGCTACACCTTC.

This clonotype was observed at least ten times. The rearrangement links TRBV18 to TRBJ2-1, with a weak D call TRBD2 (5 bases). CDR3 length equals 15 residues. Germline V lookup: CDR1 KGHSH, CDR2 LQKENI. V lost 4 bases, J lost 4 bases, and 14 bases lay in between. CDR3 in amino acids: CASSLQRTSYNEQFF. CDR3 in DNA: TGTGCCAGCTCACTGCAACGGACTTCGTACAATGAGCAGTTCTTC.

This chain uses TRBV4-3 with TRBJ2-1; D is perhaps TRBD2 (5 bases). V dropped 9 bases and J dropped 4 bases, with 16 bases sitting between them. In germline, CDR1 is LGHNA, CDR2 YSLEER. CDR3 length: 14 amino acids. CDR3 amino acids: CASQKSSGYNEQFF. The CDR3 nucleotides are TGCGCCAGTCAAAAATCGAGCGGTTACAATGAGCAGTTCTTC.

This clonotype was detected a few times. This sequence joins TRBV3-1 and TRBJ1-2; D may be TRBD1 (5 bases). This CDR3 has 19 amino acids. Trimming removed 0 bases from V and 9 bases from J, with 29 bases in between. Germline CDR1 LGHDT, CDR2 YNNKEL (reference sequence). The CDR3 DNA sequence: TGTGCCAGCAGCCAAGATCGGGCGGGCAGGGTAGGGGCGGCCGGAAGCTACACCTTC. This encodes CASSQDRAGRVGAAGSYTF.

The sample holds a few counts of this clonotype. This sequence joins TRBV20-1 and TRBJ1-2; D is undetermined. The germline CDR1 and CDR2 sequences are DFQATT and SNEGSKA (reference sequence). Trimming shortened V by 3 bases and J by 0 bases, and 8 bases separated the two germline ends. The CDR3 sequence is 13 residues long. The CDR3 sequence is CSASVGTNYGYTF. The CDR3, as DNA: TGCAGTGCTAGCGTCGGAACTAACTATGGCTACACCTTC.

This clonotype was observed a few times. The gene calls are TRBV30 and TRBJ2-1; no firm D call. The V and J ends lost 8 bases and 0 bases respectively, with 14 bases between them. The CDR3 consists of 14 residues. The V gene's germline CDR1 is GTSNPN and CDR2 SVGIG (reference sequence). The CDR3 loop reads CARSPGISYNEQFF. In DNA form, the CDR3 reads TGTGCCAGGTCACCAGGTATCTCCTACAATGAGCAGTTCTTC.

This clonotype showed up just a few times. The chain employs TRBV19 and TRBJ2-1; 8 nucleotides align to TRBD2. Germline CDR1 is LNHDA and CDR2 is SQIVND (reference sequence). After removal of 4 bases from V and 14 bases from J, the junction contained 10 bases not matched to a gene. The CDR3 has 13 amino acids. This CDR3 is CASSTGSGNLKFF. CDR3 sequence (DNA): TGTGCCAGTAGTACCGGTAGCGGGAATCTAAAGTTCTTC.

The chain links TRBV12-3 or TRBV12-4 to TRBJ2-2; 7 bases are a match to TRBD2. This CDR3 region has 16 residues. After removal of 2 bases from V and 1 base from J, the junction contained 4 bases not matched to a gene. The CDR3 reads CASSLRIAGNTGELFF. CDR3 in DNA: TGTGCCAGCAGTTTACGGATAGCGGGGAACACCGGGGAGCTGTTTTTT.

This clonotype was recorded a few times. The chain uses TRBV6-5 and TRBJ2-1; D remains unclear. V lost 8 bases, J lost 6 bases, and 8 bases lay in between. Germline loops: CDR1 MNHEY, CDR2 SVGAGI. This CDR3 region has 11 residues. DNA of the CDR3: TGTGCCAGCGTTAAAGTCAATGAGCAGTTCTTC. Its translation is CASVKVNEQFF.

In DNA, the CDR3 is TGCGCCAGCAGTCAATCACGGGGGGAGTTAGGTGATGAGCAGTTCTTC. It translates to CASSQSRGELGDEQFF. V and J are TRBV23-1 and TRBJ2-1; the match to TRBD2 covers 7 bases. TRBV23-1 is identified as an open reading frame with a role that is uncertain. This CDR3 is built from 16 residues. With 0 bases clipped from V and 8 bases from J, the junction kept 10 bases outside the gene matches.

This chain's CDR3 is CASSLGTRSDTQYF. The CDR3 coding sequence is TGTGCCAGCAGCCTGGGGACTAGGTCAGATACGCAGTATTTT. The gene calls are TRBV7-2 and TRBJ2-3; 8 nucleotides line up with TRBD2. The germline gives CDR1 SGHTA, CDR2 FQGNSA. The V gene end was trimmed by 5 bases and the J gene end by 4 bases; junction bases not matched to a gene: 5. CDR3 length: 14 amino acids.

This clonotype has only a few counts. The chain uses TRBV7-8 and TRBJ2-1, with 7 bases lining up with TRBD2. The length of the CDR3 is 11 residues. V shed 0 bases and J 15 bases; nucleotides not matched to a gene: 2. The germline V gene has CDR1 SGHVS and CDR2 FQNEAQ. CDR3 coding DNA: TGTGCCAGCAGCTTAGCGGGAGGGGTGTTCTTC. This translates into CASSLAGGVFF.

V usage is TRBV28 and J usage is TRBJ2-5; D call uncertain. V was pared by 5 bases and J by 1 base, with 14 bases between. The germline CDR1 and CDR2 sequences are MDHEN and SYDVKM. The CDR3 totals 15 residues. The CDR3 DNA follows: TGTGCCAGCAGTCGCCTTACCCCACTCCAAGAGACCCAGTACTTC. Its translation is CASSRLTPLQETQYF.

The V and J genes are TRBV29-1 and TRBJ1-1; D is undetermined. V was pared by 4 bases and J by 0 bases, with 3 bases between. This CDR3 is built from 11 residues. The germline V gene has CDR1 SQVTM and CDR2 ANQGSEA. The CDR3 coding sequence is TGCAGCGTTGTAGTGAACACTGAAGCTTTCTTT. Protein product: CSVVVNTEAFF.

This clonotype was counted between two and nine times. The chain joins TRBV4-3 to TRBJ2-1; 7 nucleotides match TRBD1. CDR1 and CDR2 from the germline V gene are LGHNA and YSLEER. The CDR3 runs to 16 residues. Germline trimming cut 3 bases from V and 7 bases from J; bases unmatched to any gene: 12. CDR3 bases: TGCGCCAGCAGCCAGCGGCGACAGGGCGATGGGAATGAGCAGTTCTTC. Residues: CASSQRRQGDGNEQFF.

This clonotype was seen a few times. This sequence joins TRBV2 and TRBJ2-5, with TRBD2 as a possible D gene (5 bases). This CDR3 region has 14 residues. Germline V gives CDR1 SNHLY, CDR2 FYNNEI. Trimming cost V 10 bases and J 1 base, with 16 bases left between them. This CDR3 reads CATRRTRSQETQYF. Here the CDR3 DNA reads TGTGCCACTCGGCGGACTCGTTCCCAAGAGACCCAGTACTTC.

This clonotype was detected only a few times. V usage is TRBV6-2 or TRBV6-3 and J usage is TRBJ2-2; possible D gene TRBD2, 6 bases. CDR1 is MNHEY, CDR2 SVGEGT, per germline. The CDR3 contains 16 residues. Trimming cost V 3 bases and J 0 bases, with 11 bases left between them. CDR3 residues: CASSYLATTNTGELFF. CDR3 in DNA: TGTGCCAGCAGTTATCTAGCGACCACGAACACCGGGGAGCTGTTTTTT.

This clonotype was seen a few times. The chain uses TRBV20-1 and TRBJ1-2; TRBD1 matches at 7 bases. Germline CDR1 is DFQATT and CDR2 is SNEGSKA (reference sequence). V lost 1 base to trimming and J lost 6 bases; unmatched junction nucleotides: 8. This CDR3 has 14 residues. The CDR3 sequence: CSARVGDRLHGYTF. The CDR3 region has the DNA TGCAGTGCTAGAGTGGGGGACAGACTTCATGGCTACACCTTC.

In its sample, this clonotype was seen many times. This sequence joins TRBV12-3 or TRBV12-4 and TRBJ2-2, with a possible D match to TRBD2 (6 bases). CDR3 size: 17 residues. Trimming cost V 0 bases and J 1 base, with 12 bases left between them. For the CDR3, the DNA is TGTGCCAGCAGTTTAGCGCAAGGGACTGTGAACACCGGGGAGCTGTTTTTT. Encoded protein: CASSLAQGTVNTGELFF.

This clonotype has more than one count but fewer than ten. The CDR3 nucleotides read TGTGCCAGCACCTTTGGGGGCGGGAAACTCCACAATGAGCAGTTCTTC. Protein sequence: CASTFGGGKLHNEQFF. The chain uses TRBV6-1 and TRBJ2-1; the D call may be TRBD1 or TRBD2 (6 bases each). This CDR3 spans 16 amino acids. Trimming shortened V by 7 bases and J by 5 bases, and 21 bases separated the two germline ends. Germline V lookup: CDR1 MNHNS, CDR2 SASEGT.

The chain employs TRBV6-5 and TRBJ1-1; D call uncertain. This CDR3 region has 13 residues. Germline CDR1 and CDR2: MNHEY and SVGAGI. V lost 2 bases to trimming and J lost 12 bases, with 16 bases between them. The DNA for the CDR3 is TGTGCCAGCAGTTACATCGGACTGCCCGGGACTTTCTTT. It is translated as CASSYIGLPGTFF.

This clonotype was picked up a small number of times. This chain connects TRBV12-3 or TRBV12-4 to TRBJ2-3, with TRBD2 matching over 13 bases. The CDR3 totals 18 residues. The V segment lost 3 bases and the J segment 3 bases; nucleotides outside the gene matches: 9. The CDR3 is CASSFLLGTSGITDTQYF. The CDR3 DNA is TGTGCCAGCAGTTTCCTTTTAGGGACTAGCGGGATAACAGATACGCAGTATTTT.